The TCR beta chain described here comes from a study of blood T cells in healthy people across ages. With a J-beta primer mix and a sample-barcoded 5' primer, a second PCR ran about 6 to 11 cycles. TCRdb redid the calling of the 5' RACE reads with MiXCR, one entry per CDR3 protein. The data contain around 1.5 million distinct CDR3 sequences, about 40% of them singletons. The table lists this clonotype with a few counts. This receptor was taken from a young woman in good health. The sample consisted of blood.

The CDR3 nucleotides read TGCAGCGTCCATGGACTAGCGGGAGGGTACAATGAGCAGTTCTTC. As protein: CSVHGLAGGYNEQFF. The V gene is TRBV29-1, the J gene TRBJ2-1; TRBD2 aligns across 15 bases. From germline, CDR1 is SQVTM and CDR2 ANQGSEA. V lost 6 bases to trimming and J lost 4 bases; unmatched junction nucleotides: 4. This CDR3 has 15 amino acids.